The clone carrying this T cell receptor (beta chain) was seen once. The CDR3 is 13 residues long. Germline lookup yields CDR1 SGHTA and CDR2 FQGTGA. Trimming removed 1 base at V and 2 bases at J, with 5 bases between. Libraries were prepared by immunoSEQ multiplex PCR; TCRdb keeps only in-frame clonotypes and omits some of them. The sample contains 25,000 to 35,000 clones, about 88% of which appear only once. The data stem from a study of T cell changes during pregnancy in multiple sclerosis. The clonotype was recovered from a female donor with multiple sclerosis, enrolled in a pregnancy study. The chain uses TRBV7-3 and TRBJ1-1; D is unresolved. The specimen was CD8+ T cells from peripheral blood mononuclear cells, collected in the second trimester of pregnancy. The CDR3 nucleotides read TGTGCCAGCAGCTTAAGGAGTAACACTGAAGCTTTCTTT. It is translated as CASSLRSNTEAFF.